The text below deals with one TCR beta chain. CDR3 length: 16 residues. After removal of 2 bases from V and 1 base from J, the junction contained 2 bases not matched to a gene. The germline CDR1 and CDR2 sequences are LGHNA and YSLEER. This sample is drawn from a study of Ad26.COV2.S vaccination and SARS-CoV-2 variants. Treatment here: roughly 20 received Ad26.COV2.S at low or high dose, single or two shots; roughly 5 received placebo; per-sample allocation not given. Specimens were obtained on day 63 following the first vaccine or placebo injection. Using immunoSEQ multiplex PCR, the repertoire was profiled, and TCRdb retains in-frame clones only, with some absent. The sample lists 300,000 to 400,000 clones; 75% to 90% were seen once.

The chain employs TRBV4-3 and TRBJ1-6; TRBD1 matches 7 bases. This receptor was taken from a person between 18 and 65 years old who received the Ad26.COV2.S COVID-19 vaccine or a placebo. Sequences were derived from peripheral blood, sampled in a trial of Ad26.COV2.S vaccine versus placebo. Here the CDR3 DNA reads TGCGCCAGCAGCCAACAGGGGGATTCCTATAATTCACCCCTCCACTTT. Translation gives CASSQQGDSYNSPLHF.